The 17 T cell receptor beta chains below all came from one sample that was sequenced in a study of OX40 agonist ivuxolimab in advanced cancers. Clones were sequenced by immunoSEQ multiplex PCR, and TCRdb holds only the in-frame ones, with some missing. This table holds about 71,000 clones, about 94% found once. The sample was CD4+ or CD8+ T cells sorted from blood, taken in a trial of the OX40 agonist ivuxolimab. These receptor sequences come from an adult with an advanced solid tumor such as melanoma, head and neck, liver or kidney cancer.

This sequence joins TRBV19 and TRBJ2-1, with 9 bases that match TRBD1. Losses at the gene ends were 6 bases for V and 8 bases for J; bases not matched to a gene: 2. Per the germline V gene, CDR1 is LNHDA and CDR2 is SQIVND (reference sequence). The length of the CDR3 is 12 residues. Here the CDR3 reads CASSTGGDEQFF. In nucleotides, the CDR3 is TGTGCCAGTAGCACAGGGGGCGATGAGCAGTTCTTC. The full variable domain, in which reference TRBV19 and TRBJ2-1 provide the parts outside the CDR3, is DGGITQSPKYLFRKEGQNVTLSCEQNLNHDAMYWYRQDPGQGLRLIYYSQIVNDFQKGDIAEGYSVSREKKESFPLTVTSAQKNPTAFYLCASSTGGDEQFFGPGTRLTVL.

The chain has TRBV7-9 and TRBJ1-1; D call uncertain. Germline CDR1 reads SEHNR; CDR2 reads FQNEAQ (reference sequence). Deletions cut 2 bases from V and 7 bases from J, with 8 bases between. The CDR3 has 12 residues. CDR3 sequence: CASSLLTDEAFF. The CDR3 DNA reads as TGTGCCAGCAGCTTATTAACCGATGAAGCTTTCTTT.

This clone was recorded only once. The rearrangement links TRBV12-5 to TRBJ2-5; a possible D gene is TRBD1 (6 bases). This CDR3 has 16 residues. CDR1 LGHNT and CDR2 FRNRAP come from the germline V gene. Trimming stripped 3 bases from V and 2 bases from J, with 16 bases between. In DNA form, the CDR3 reads TGTGCTAGTGGTTTTTTCACAGGGATCATGCAAGAGACCCAGTACTTC. It yields the protein CASGFFTGIMQETQYF.

CDR3 sequence: CATTGGGKNTEAFF. As DNA, the CDR3 is TGTGCCACTACCGGGGGGGGAAAGAACACTGAAGCTTTCTTT. This chain links TRBV19 with TRBJ1-1; D might be TRBD1 (5 bases). Germline V gene data show CDR1 as LNHDA and CDR2 as SQIVND (reference sequence). V was trimmed by 10 bases and J by 1 base, leaving 16 bases between them. The CDR3 runs 14 residues.

The chain has TRBV6-6 and TRBJ2-2; D may be TRBD2 (6 bases). V was pared by 3 bases and J by 4 bases, with 12 bases between. The CDR3 extends over 15 amino acids. Germline CDR1 reads MNHNY; CDR2 reads SVGAGI (reference sequence). CDR3 amino acids: CASSYTGEVTGELFF. In DNA form, the CDR3 reads TGTGCCAGCAGTTATACGGGAGAAGTCACCGGGGAGCTGTTTTTT.

This clone was picked up one time. The V and J genes are TRBV7-9 and TRBJ1-4; TRBD1 matches at 7 bases. V shed 6 bases and J 0 bases; nucleotides not matched to a gene: 4. Germline-derived CDR1 and CDR2 are SEHNR and FQNEAQ (reference sequence). This CDR3 has 15 residues. CDR3 nucleotide sequence: TGTGCCAGCAGTTCCGGACAGGCAACTAATGAAAAACTGTTTTTT. It codes for CASSSGQATNEKLFF.

This rearrangement joins TRBV7-9 to TRBJ2-2, with D tentatively TRBD1 (8 bases). Trimming shortened V by 5 bases and J by 7 bases, and 17 bases separated the two germline ends. Germline CDR1 reads SEHNR; CDR2 reads FQNEAQ (reference sequence). This CDR3 comprises 15 residues. The CDR3 reads CASSPTTGEGGELFF. The CDR3 DNA follows: TGTGCCAGCAGCCCTACGACAGGGGAGGGCGGGGAGCTGTTTTTT.

In its sample, this clone was seen a few times. V usage is TRBV21-1 and J usage is TRBJ1-1. TRBV21-1 is reported as a pseudogene. There are 15 residues in the CDR3. For the CDR3, the DNA is TGTGCCAGCAGCAAGTCTAGGTCCCAAGGGACTGAAGCTTTCTTT. This codes for CASSKSRSQGTEAFF.

The rearrangement uses TRBV6-5 and TRBJ2-7; 8 bases fit TRBD2. Losses at the gene ends were 5 bases for V and 1 base for J; bases not matched to a gene: 7. This CDR3 is 15 amino acids long. Looked up from germline, CDR1 is MNHEY and CDR2 is SVGAGI. CDR3 in amino acids: CASSPLAGGSYEQYF. The DNA for the CDR3 is TGTGCCAGCAGTCCCCTGGCGGGAGGTTCCTACGAGCAGTACTTC.

J is TRBJ1-5 and V is TRBV28; no clear D gene. V was trimmed by 4 bases and J by 10 bases, leaving 20 bases between them. The V gene's germline CDR1 is MDHEN and CDR2 SYDVKM. This CDR3 spans 15 amino acids. The CDR3 sequence is CASSYLQIQYPPQHF. The CDR3 DNA reads as TGTGCCAGCAGTTATTTACAGATACAGTATCCACCCCAGCATTTT.

V is TRBV7-1 and J is TRBJ1-2; 7 bases match TRBD1. TRBV7-1 is designated an ORF whose function remains uncertain. The CDR3 runs 17 residues. V gave up 3 bases and J gave up 8 bases; unmatched junction bases: 18. CDR3: CASSSISPGRGRRGYTF. CDR3 bases: TGTGCCAGCAGCTCCATTAGCCCCGGAAGGGGGCGACGGGGCTACACCTTC.

The rearrangement uses TRBV11-3 and TRBJ2-1, with D unclear. This CDR3 region has 12 residues. Trimming shortened V by 6 bases and J by 2 bases, and 5 bases separated the two germline ends. CDR1 is SGHNT and CDR2 is YENEEA in the germline V gene. CDR3 nucleotide sequence: TGTGCCAGCAGTCTTACCTACAATGAGCAGTTCTTC. This sequence encodes CASSLTYNEQFF.

V and J are TRBV28 and TRBJ2-7; the match to TRBD2 covers 9 bases. Germline V gene sequence: CDR1 MDHEN, CDR2 SYDVKM. Losses at the gene ends were 5 bases for V and 7 bases for J; bases not matched to a gene: 12. The CDR3 totals 15 residues. DNA of the CDR3: TGTGCCAGCAGTCCCCTTCCGGGACTAGCTACAGAGCAGTACTTC. Translated: CASSPLPGLATEQYF.

This chain joins TRBV19 and TRBJ2-7; D remains ambiguous. Germline V gene sequence: CDR1 LNHDA, CDR2 SQIVND (reference sequence). V lost 3 bases and J 2 bases, leaving 17 bases between the germline ends. The CDR3 runs to 16 residues. The CDR3 DNA follows: TGTGCCAGTAGTATCAGCGCAGCTCAAGCCACCTACGAGCAGTACTTC. This translates into CASSISAAQATYEQYF.

The rearrangement uses TRBV5-6 and TRBJ2-1; D gene uncertain. The germline V gene encodes CDR1 SGHDT and CDR2 YYEEEE. Between the trimmed V and J ends, which lost 1 base and 9 bases, there was a span of 8 bases. The CDR3 runs 12 residues. CDR3 nucleotides: TGTGCCAGCAGCTTGTCTCGCGGTGAGCAGTTCTTC. Translated, it gives CASSLSRGEQFF. The full variable domain, completed using reference TRBV5-6 and TRBJ2-1, is DAGVTQSPTHLIKTRGQQVTLRCSPKSGHDTVSWYQQALGQGPQFIFQYYEEEERQRGNFPDRFSGHQFPNYSSELNVNALLLGDSALYLCASSLSRGEQFFGPGTRLTVL.

This rearrangement joins TRBV5-6 to TRBJ2-1, with D hard to call. Looked up from germline, CDR1 is SGHDT and CDR2 is YYEEEE. V was cut by 4 bases and J by 4 bases, with 12 bases left in between. The CDR3 is 14 residues long. The CDR3 DNA sequence: TGTGCCAGCAGCCAGTATGACTTTTACAATGAGCAGTTCTTC. This sequence encodes CASSQYDFYNEQFF.

The rearrangement joins TRBV4-1 to TRBJ2-1, with TRBD2 identical over 15 bases. Germline V gene lookup returns CDR1 MGHRA and CDR2 YSYEKL. The CDR3 consists of 19 residues. Trimming took 4 bases from V and 0 from J; bases not matched to a gene: 7. CDR3 sequence reads: CASSPGLAGGRGSYNEQFF. CDR3 nucleotides: TGCGCCAGCAGCCCCGGACTAGCGGGAGGGCGGGGCTCCTACAATGAGCAGTTCTTC.